The 10 T cell receptor beta chains in this list originate from one sample, sequenced in a study of T cells in Graves' hyperthyroidism and ophthalmopathy (dated by TCRdb to about 2019). Receptor amplification or capture employed multiplex PCR. TCRdb shows the sequencer as Illumina HiSeq 2000. The TCR beta CDR3 regions were amplified from RNA transcripts. For the first round of RT-PCR on the TCR CDR3, the HTBI primer set was used together with the Qiagen OneStep RT-PCR kit. The raw public reads went through TCRdb reprocessing: fastp at Q25, MiXCR clone calling, in-frame beta chains kept. Identical CDR3 protein sequences are pooled into one entry, listed with their most common genes and DNA. The sample data list a few hundred thousand distinct CDR3 sequences, and around 42% of these were observed just once. The ten largest clones add up to approximately 7.5% of the sample. The sample comprised peripheral blood or thyroid tissue (not recorded which). Receptors were obtained from a woman younger than 30 with Graves' hyperthyroidism.

The chain joins TRBV4-2 to TRBJ2-7, with a possible D match to TRBD1 (6 bases). Germline V gives CDR1 LGHNA, CDR2 YNFKEQ. This CDR3 is built from 21 residues. V was pared by 10 bases and J by 0 bases, with 37 bases between. Here the CDR3 reads CATMVGGKRTGTRSYSYEQYF. In DNA form, the CDR3 reads TGTGCCACTATGGTTGGAGGCAAAAGGACCGGGACAAGGAGTTACTCCTACGAGCAGTACTTC.

The chain's CDR3 is CSALGQKQGFGTEAFF. The CDR3 DNA is TGCAGTGCTTTGGGGCAGAAACAGGGCTTTGGCACTGAAGCTTTCTTT. The rearrangement joins TRBV20-1 to TRBJ1-1; the D gene is possibly TRBD1 (6 bases). Trimming cost V 5 bases and J 4 bases, with 23 bases left between them. There are 16 residues in the CDR3. Germline V lookup: CDR1 DFQATT, CDR2 SNEGSKA (reference sequence).

This clonotype occurred once. The chain carries TRBV10-1 and TRBJ2-7; D possibly corresponds to TRBD2 (6 bases). V lost 7 bases to trimming and J lost 1 base, with 11 bases between them. CDR3 length: 13 amino acids. Per the germline V gene, CDR1 is WNHNN and CDR2 is SYGVQD (reference sequence). The CDR3 DNA sequence: TGCGCCAGCATAGCGGAGCTTTCCTACGAGCAGTACTTC. It yields the protein CASIAELSYEQYF.

This clonotype was seen ten or more times. V usage is TRBV2 and J usage is TRBJ2-7, with TRBD2 matching over 9 bases. Unmatched junction bases numbered 6, after V lost 3 bases and J lost 0 bases. The V gene's germline CDR1 is SNHLY and CDR2 FYNNEI. CDR3 length equals 16 residues. CDR3 in amino acids: CASSESGTSSSYEQYF. The CDR3 DNA sequence: TGTGCCAGCAGTGAGTCAGGGACTAGCAGCTCCTACGAGCAGTACTTC.

The rearrangement joins TRBV19 to TRBJ2-7; D is uncertain. This CDR3 contains 13 residues. Trimming left V 0 bases short and J 4 bases short, with 7 bases between. Germline V gene sequence: CDR1 LNHDA, CDR2 SQIVND (reference sequence). The chain's CDR3 is CASSIDSPYEQYF. The DNA for the CDR3 is TGTGCCAGTAGTATAGACTCCCCGTACGAGCAGTACTTC.

At least ten counts were recorded for this clonotype. The chain recombines TRBV5-6 with TRBJ2-7; perhaps TRBD2 as D (6 bases). Germline CDR1 reads SGHDT; CDR2 reads YYEEEE. Deletions cut 2 bases from V and 4 bases from J, with 13 bases between. The CDR3 consists of 14 residues. CDR3 nucleotides: TGTGCCAGCAGCTTACCCGGGGGTTCGTACGAGCAGTACTTC. Its translation: CASSLPGGSYEQYF.

The chain uses TRBV19 and TRBJ2-3; D not certain. Between the trimmed V and J ends, which lost 11 bases and 4 bases, there was a span of 10 bases. This CDR3 comprises 11 residues. Per germline, CDR1 LNHDA and CDR2 SQIVND (reference sequence). The CDR3 bases are TGTGCCCCCTCAGTGGCAGATACGCAGTATTTT. Residues: CAPSVADTQYF.

The chain is built from TRBV14 and TRBJ1-5; D is unresolved. CDR1 and CDR2 (germline): SGHDN, FVKESK. The CDR3 length is 15 residues. V was cut by 3 bases and J by 5 bases, with 14 bases left in between. The CDR3 spells CASSHFLGYDQPQHF. CDR3 DNA sequence: TGTGCCAGCAGCCACTTCCTGGGGTACGATCAGCCCCAGCATTTT.

The V and J genes are TRBV7-2 and TRBJ2-3; D remains ambiguous. The CDR3 runs 15 residues. Germline CDR1 reads SGHTA; CDR2 reads FQGNSA. Deletions cut 1 base from V and 0 bases from J, with 8 bases between. The CDR3 DNA sequence: TGTGCCAGCAGCTTAGTCGAATTCAGCACAGATACGCAGTATTTT. This sequence encodes CASSLVEFSTDTQYF.

V and J are TRBV10-3 and TRBJ2-7, with a tentative D call TRBD1 (6 bases). Germline V gene lookup returns CDR1 ENHRY and CDR2 SYGVKD. The CDR3 is 12 residues long. The V gene lost 6 bases and the J gene lost 4 bases, with 10 bases spanning the gap. CDR3 loop: CAISATGYEQYF. CDR3 in DNA: TGTGCCATCAGCGCGACAGGATACGAGCAGTACTTC.